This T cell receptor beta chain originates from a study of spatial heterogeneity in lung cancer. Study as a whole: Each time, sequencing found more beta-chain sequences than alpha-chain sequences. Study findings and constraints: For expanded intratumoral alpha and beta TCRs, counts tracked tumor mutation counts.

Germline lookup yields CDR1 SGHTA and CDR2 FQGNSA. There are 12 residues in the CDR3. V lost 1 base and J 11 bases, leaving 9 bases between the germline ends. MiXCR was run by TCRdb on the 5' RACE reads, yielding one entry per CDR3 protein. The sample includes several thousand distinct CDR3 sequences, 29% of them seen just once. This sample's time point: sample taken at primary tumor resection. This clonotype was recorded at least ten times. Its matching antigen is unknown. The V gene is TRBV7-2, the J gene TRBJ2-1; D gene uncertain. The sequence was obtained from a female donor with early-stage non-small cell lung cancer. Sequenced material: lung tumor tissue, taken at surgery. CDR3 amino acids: CASSLDWGQQFF. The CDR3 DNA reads TGTGCCAGCAGCTTAGACTGGGGTCAGCAGTTCTTC.